This T cell receptor beta chain is from a study of cytomegalovirus exposure and HLA in healthy donors. Libraries were prepared by immunoSEQ multiplex PCR; TCRdb keeps only in-frame clonotypes and omits some of them. Among about 330,000 clones listed, roughly 87% were seen once. The sample holds a few counts of this clone. Sequenced: PBMCs. The sequence was collected from a woman in her twenties or thirties in good health and CMV-seropositive.

CDR3 sequence (DNA): TGTGCCAGCAGCTACGACGGGACAGGGGGCCTCTACGAGCAGTACTTC. It codes for CASSYDGTGGLYEQYF. This chain joins TRBV5-6 and TRBJ2-7, with TRBD1 matching 12 bases. The CDR3 is 16 residues long. V shed 3 bases, J shed 3 bases, and the junction held 7 bases outside the gene matches. Germline V gene sequence: CDR1 SGHDT, CDR2 YYEEEE.